The 27 T cell receptor beta chains below come from one sample, sequenced in a study of blood T cell repertoires in COVID-19. Repertoires were generated with immunoSEQ multiplex PCR, while TCRdb's copy carries only in-frame clones and drops some. The sample includes about 270,000 clones, just under 90% of them seen just once. Sequencing was done on a sample of PBMCs or T cells enriched from blood (not recorded which). The receptors were sampled from a woman in her twenties or thirties with acute COVID-19.

This rearrangement joins TRBV6-5 to TRBJ2-7; tentatively, D is TRBD2 (5 bases). This CDR3 is built from 12 residues. CDR1 is MNHEY and CDR2 is SVGAGI in the germline V gene. The V gene lost 6 bases and the J gene lost 4 bases, with 10 bases spanning the gap. CDR3 region: CASSDTSYEQYF. The CDR3 nucleotides read TGTGCCAGCAGCGACACTAGTTACGAGCAGTACTTC.

The chain carries TRBV21-1 and TRBJ1-2; TRBD1 is the table's D call, not checked against the DNA. TRBV21-1 is noted as a pseudogene. The CDR3 loop spans 15 amino acids. The CDR3 DNA sequence: TGTGCCGGGGGAAAACCAACCGACAGGTCTTATGGCTACACCTTC. Translated: CAGGKPTDRSYGYTF.

The V call is TRBV3-1 (or the pseudogene TRBV3-2), the J call TRBJ2-2; tentatively, D is TRBD1 (8 bases). The CDR3 loop spans 18 amino acids. Germline V gene sequence: CDR1 LGHDT, CDR2 YNNKEL (reference sequence). V was pared by 0 bases and J by 3 bases, with 17 bases between. The CDR3, as DNA: TGTGCCAGCAGCCAAGACATTGCAACAGGGGGGGACACCGGGGAGCTGTTTTTT. It encodes CASSQDIATGGDTGELFF.

V gene TRBV7-8 combines with J gene TRBJ1-1; 7 bases match TRBD1. Trimming cost V 4 bases and J 6 bases; bases outside gene matches: 14. Germline CDR1 SGHVS, CDR2 FQNEAQ. The CDR3 loop spans 16 amino acids. This CDR3 is CASSSDRVVVAAEAFF. The CDR3 DNA reads as TGTGCCAGCAGCTCAGACAGGGTTGTAGTGGCGGCTGAAGCTTTCTTT.

This clone has just one count. The chain joins TRBV4-1 to TRBJ1-2; 12 bases are shared with TRBD1. CDR1 MGHRA and CDR2 YSYEKL come from the germline V gene. This CDR3 spans 14 amino acids. The trim removed 4 bases at V and 8 bases at J, leaving 5 bases unmatched. The CDR3 here is CASSPGQGAEGYTF. The CDR3 DNA reads as TGCGCCAGCAGCCCGGGACAGGGGGCGGAAGGCTACACCTTC.

The rearrangement joins TRBV6-4 to TRBJ1-5; D is ambiguous. The ends were cut back, 4 bases at V and 3 bases at J, with 10 bases in the middle. The CDR3 totals 14 residues. Germline V gives CDR1 MRHNA, CDR2 SNTAGT. DNA of the CDR3: TGTGCCAGCAGTGGACTGAATTCCAATCAGCCCCAGCATTTT. Translating it yields CASSGLNSNQPQHF.

This sequence joins TRBV7-9 and TRBJ2-2; 9 nucleotides agree with TRBD2. The CDR3 contains 15 residues. Germline values: CDR1 SEHNR, CDR2 FQNEAQ (reference sequence). Trimming at V came to 6 bases and at J to 1 base, leaving 3 bases not matched to a gene. The CDR3 DNA sequence: TGTGCCAGCAGTCCTAGCGGGGTGAACACCGGGGAGCTGTTTTTT. Its translation is CASSPSGVNTGELFF.

This clone was found once. This chain connects TRBV11-2 to TRBJ2-7, with no clear D. Germline V gene data show CDR1 as SGHAT and CDR2 as FQNNGV. The CDR3 is 12 amino acids. V lost 2 bases and J 3 bases, leaving 5 bases between the germline ends. CDR3 DNA sequence: TGTGCCAGCAGCTTACTCCGCTACGAGCAGTACTTC. Its translation is CASSLLRYEQYF.

CDR3 bases: TGTGCCAGCAGCTTAGAATCGGGACAGGGAGGATCTCAGCCCCAGCATTTT. As protein: CASSLESGQGGSQPQHF. The chain joins TRBV9 to TRBJ1-5; 9 bases are shared with TRBD1. Germline loops: CDR1 SGDLS, CDR2 YYNGEE. Losses at the gene ends were 4 bases for V and 6 bases for J; bases not matched to a gene: 14. This CDR3 has 17 residues. Filled out from reference TRBV9 and TRBJ1-5, the complete variable domain reads DSGVTQTPKHLITATGQRVTLRCSPRSGDLSVYWYQQSLDQGLQFLIQYYNGEERAKGNILERFSAQQFPDLHSELNLSSLELGDSALYFCASSLESGQGGSQPQHFGDGTRLSIL.

This sequence joins TRBV19 and TRBJ1-1; D is undetermined. The CDR3 has 14 residues. With 3 bases removed from V and 3 bases from J, the gap between germline ends came to 11 bases. CDR1 and CDR2 from the germline V gene are LNHDA and SQIVND (reference sequence). The CDR3 protein is CASSIFPGDTEAFF. CDR3 in DNA: TGTGCCAGTAGTATTTTCCCGGGTGACACTGAAGCTTTCTTT.

The rearrangement joins TRBV3-1 (or the pseudogene TRBV3-2) to TRBJ1-2, with 7 bases matching TRBD1. The CDR3 is made up of 20 amino acids. J was trimmed by 7 bases and V by 0 bases; bases with no gene match: 23. Germline V gene lookup returns CDR1 LGHDT and CDR2 YNNKEL (reference sequence). CDR3: CASSQDLEVVTGIQLGGYTF. CDR3 coding DNA: TGTGCCAGCAGCCAAGATCTAGAGGTGGTGACAGGGATCCAACTTGGTGGCTACACCTTC.

The chain combines TRBV7-2 with TRBJ2-1; 11 bases are a match to TRBD2. The germline V gene encodes CDR1 SGHTA and CDR2 FQGNSA. The V segment lost 5 bases and the J segment 1 base; nucleotides outside the gene matches: 4. This CDR3 is 16 amino acids long. The chain's CDR3 is CASSTVAGGSYNEQFF. CDR3 bases: TGTGCCAGCAGCACGGTAGCGGGAGGGTCCTACAATGAGCAGTTCTTC.

This clone was seen more than once but under ten times. The chain carries TRBV7-3 and TRBJ2-2; no reliable D call. Trimming left V 4 bases short and J 2 bases short, with 2 bases between. The CDR3 length is 12 residues. Germline CDR1 SGHTA, CDR2 FQGTGA. CDR3 in DNA: TGTGCCAGCAGCTCAAACACCGGGGAGCTGTTTTTT. Translating it yields CASSSNTGELFF.

About this clone itself: This same CDR3 is encoded by further DNA sequences in the sample. The gene calls are TRBV7-2 and TRBJ2-3, with D possibly being TRBD1 (5 bases). The V end lost 0 bases, the J end lost 2 bases, and 6 bases lay between the germline ends. The germline V gene has CDR1 SGHTA and CDR2 FQGNSA. CDR3 length: 14 residues. The CDR3: CASSLAGATDTQYF. Written as DNA, the CDR3 is TGTGCCAGCAGCTTAGCAGGGGCCACAGATACGCAGTATTTT.

The rearrangement links TRBV6-2 or TRBV6-3 to TRBJ2-7; 10 positions agree with TRBD1. CDR3 length: 15 residues. Germline CDR1 is MNHEY and CDR2 is SVGEGT. V lost 4 bases to trimming and J lost 4 bases; unmatched junction nucleotides: 7. CDR3 nucleotides: TGTGCCAGCAGTTCACCGGGACAGGGGTTTTACGAGCAGTACTTC. Its translation is CASSSPGQGFYEQYF.

This sequence joins TRBV27 and TRBJ2-7, with D tentatively TRBD1 (6 bases). CDR3 length equals 13 residues. Germline loops: CDR1 MNHEY, CDR2 SMNVEV (reference sequence). Trimming stripped 3 bases from V and 4 bases from J, with 10 bases between. The CDR3 reads CASSLDSRYEQYF. CDR3 DNA: TGTGCCAGCAGTTTGGACAGTCGTTACGAGCAGTACTTC.

The gene calls are TRBV7-8 and TRBJ2-1, with D maybe TRBD1 (6 bases). V lost 6 bases and J lost 5, with 29 bases in between. Germline values: CDR1 SGHVS, CDR2 FQNEAQ. The CDR3 has 19 amino acids. The CDR3 DNA reads as TGTGCCAGCAGACGCCAAGGGACACGGGTCCCAAGTCATGACAATGAGCAGTTCTTC. Protein: CASRRQGTRVPSHDNEQFF. The whole variable domain, filled in from reference TRBV7-8 and TRBJ2-1, reads GAGVSQSPRYKVAKRGQDVALRCDPISGHVSLFWYQQALGQGPEFLTYFQNEAQLDKSGLPSDRFFAERPEGSVSTLKIQRTQQEDSAVYLCASRRQGTRVPSHDNEQFFGPGTRLTVL.

The V call is TRBV5-1, the J call TRBJ2-2; TRBD2 agrees at 8 bases. Trimming removed 9 bases from V and 5 bases from J; junction bases left unmatched: 15. CDR3 length: 16 amino acids. In germline, CDR1 is SGHRS, CDR2 YFSETQ. DNA for the CDR3: TGCGCCACCACCGCCCACAGCGGGAGTGTGACCGGGGAGCTGTTTTTT. Encoded protein: CATTAHSGSVTGELFF.

This clone was counted a single time. The CDR3 sequence: CASSPTGGSSNQPQHF. As DNA, the CDR3 is TGTGCCAGCTCACCGACAGGGGGTAGCAGCAATCAGCCCCAGCATTTT. V usage is TRBV18 and J usage is TRBJ1-5, with 9 bases matching TRBD1. The CDR3 is 16 amino acids. V shed 3 bases, J shed 1 base, and the junction held 4 bases outside the gene matches. Germline CDR1 reads KGHSH; CDR2 reads LQKENI.

The chain carries TRBV28 and TRBJ1-2; TRBD1 agrees at 7 bases. J lost 4 bases, V lost 9 bases, and 8 bases had no gene match. This CDR3 comprises 13 residues. Germline V lookup: CDR1 MDHEN, CDR2 SYDVKM. The CDR3 loop is CASTTGYFYGYTF. The CDR3 nucleotides read TGTGCCAGTACGACAGGGTACTTCTATGGCTACACCTTC.

This rearrangement joins TRBV5-1 to TRBJ2-7; 8 bases match TRBD1. V was clipped by 2 bases and J by 5 bases; unmatched bases: 6. CDR3 length equals 14 residues. Looked up from germline, CDR1 is SGHRS and CDR2 is YFSETQ. The CDR3 is CASSLGQGLDEQYF. CDR3 nucleotides: TGCGCCAGCAGCTTAGGACAGGGACTGGACGAGCAGTACTTC.

The V and J genes are TRBV4-1 and TRBJ1-6; the D is unclear. CDR1 and CDR2 from the germline V gene are MGHRA and YSYEKL. With 5 bases removed from V and 8 bases from J, the gap between germline ends came to 16 bases. The CDR3 has 15 residues. CDR3 loop: CASSFAGLRDSPLHF. CDR3 nucleotide sequence: TGCGCCAGCAGCTTCGCAGGACTCCGGGATTCACCCCTCCACTTT.

This chain links TRBV20-1 with TRBJ1-1; D not certain. Trimming cost V 6 bases and J 3 bases, with 14 bases left between them. Germline assignment: CDR1 DFQATT and CDR2 SNEGSKA (reference sequence). This CDR3 contains 13 residues. CDR3: CSASDGSDTEAFF. CDR3 DNA sequence: TGCAGTGCAAGTGACGGGAGTGACACTGAAGCTTTCTTT.

This chain joins TRBV11-1 and TRBJ1-1, with D perhaps matching TRBD1 (5 bases). Trimming took off 1 base at V and 2 bases at J, with 14 bases between the two ends. CDR3 length equals 16 residues. Germline CDR1 reads SGHAT; CDR2 reads FQDESV (reference sequence). The CDR3 reads CASSLGLAGQNTEAFF. The CDR3 nucleotides are TGTGCCAGCAGCTTAGGATTGGCAGGGCAAAACACTGAAGCTTTCTTT.

The chain joins TRBV3-1 (or the pseudogene TRBV3-2) to TRBJ2-1; 7 bases line up with TRBD2. Per germline, CDR1 LGHDT and CDR2 YNNKEL (reference sequence). The CDR3 consists of 16 residues. Trimming took 3 bases from V and 0 from J; bases not matched to a gene: 5. The CDR3 nucleotides read TGTGCCAGCAGCCACACTACTAGCGACTCCTACAATGAGCAGTTCTTC. This sequence encodes CASSHTTSDSYNEQFF.

The gene calls are TRBV6-5 and TRBJ2-7; D is perhaps TRBD2 (6 bases). The germline CDR1 and CDR2 sequences are MNHEY and SVGAGI. The CDR3 contains 14 residues. Trimming left V 0 bases short and J 5 bases short, with 11 bases between. CDR3 nucleotide sequence: TGTGCCAGCAGTTACTCCGGGAGTAGCAACGAGCAGTACTTC. The encoded protein is CASSYSGSSNEQYF.

The chain uses TRBV3-1 (or the pseudogene TRBV3-2) and TRBJ1-4; 7 nucleotides agree with TRBD1. Germline loops: CDR1 LGHDT, CDR2 YNNKEL (reference sequence). V lost 5 bases and J lost 7; bases outside the gene matches: 10. The CDR3 covers 15 residues. The CDR3 nucleotides are TGTGCCAGCAGCGATCCGGCTGGGACAGCTGAAAAACTGTTTTTT. Protein sequence: CASSDPAGTAEKLFF.